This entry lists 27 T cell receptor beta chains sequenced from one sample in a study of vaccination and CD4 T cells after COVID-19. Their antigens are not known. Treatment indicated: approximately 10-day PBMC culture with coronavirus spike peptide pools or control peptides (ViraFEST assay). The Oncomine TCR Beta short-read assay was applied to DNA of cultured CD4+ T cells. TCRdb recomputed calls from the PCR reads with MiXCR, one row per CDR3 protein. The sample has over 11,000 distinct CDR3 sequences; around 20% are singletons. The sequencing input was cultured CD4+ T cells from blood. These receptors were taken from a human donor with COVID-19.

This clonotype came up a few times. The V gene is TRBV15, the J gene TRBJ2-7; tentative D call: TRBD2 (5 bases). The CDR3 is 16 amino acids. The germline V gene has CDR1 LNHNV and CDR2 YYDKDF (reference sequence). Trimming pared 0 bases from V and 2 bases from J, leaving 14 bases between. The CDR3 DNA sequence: TGTGCCACCAGCAGAGATTCCAGCGGCACTGCCTACGAGCAGTACTTC. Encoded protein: CATSRDSSGTAYEQYF.

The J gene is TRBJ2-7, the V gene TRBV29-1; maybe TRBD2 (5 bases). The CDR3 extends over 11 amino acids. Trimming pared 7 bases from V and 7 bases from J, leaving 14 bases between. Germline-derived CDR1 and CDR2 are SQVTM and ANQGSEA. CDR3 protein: CSAGGPWEQYF. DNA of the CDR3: TGCAGCGCCGGAGGCCCGTGGGAGCAGTACTTC.

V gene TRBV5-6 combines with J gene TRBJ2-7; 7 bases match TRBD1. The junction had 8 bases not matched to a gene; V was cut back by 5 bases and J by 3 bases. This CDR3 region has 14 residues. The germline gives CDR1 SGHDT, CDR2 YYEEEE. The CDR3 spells CASSWTGDNYEQYF. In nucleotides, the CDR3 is TGTGCCAGCAGTTGGACAGGAGATAACTACGAGCAGTACTTC.

This chain's CDR3 is CASSPRTTGGYTF. CDR3 DNA: TGTGCCAGCAGTCCTCGCACGACCGGGGGCTACACCTTC. V and J are TRBV6-1 and TRBJ1-2; D not certain. The CDR3 has 13 amino acids. Germline V gene lookup returns CDR1 MNHNS and CDR2 SASEGT. Trimming took 5 bases from V and 8 from J, leaving 15 bases between them.

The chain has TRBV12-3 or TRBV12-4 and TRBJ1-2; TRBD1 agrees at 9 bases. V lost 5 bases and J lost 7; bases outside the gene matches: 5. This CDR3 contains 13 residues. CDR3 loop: CASSMGQGLGYTF. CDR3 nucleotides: TGTGCCAGCAGTATGGGACAGGGTCTTGGCTACACCTTC.

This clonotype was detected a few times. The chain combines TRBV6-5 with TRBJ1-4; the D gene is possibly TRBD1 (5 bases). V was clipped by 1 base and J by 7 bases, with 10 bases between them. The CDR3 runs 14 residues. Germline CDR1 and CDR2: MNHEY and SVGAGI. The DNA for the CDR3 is TGTGCCAGCAGTTACTTTGGGACGGGTGAAAAACTGTTTTTT. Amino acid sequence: CASSYFGTGEKLFF.

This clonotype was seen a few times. This CDR3 reads CASHRGQSLSNQPQHF. Here the CDR3 DNA reads TGTGCCAGCCATAGGGGGCAGTCCCTTAGCAATCAGCCCCAGCATTTT. The J gene is TRBJ1-5, the V gene TRBV6-4; 7 nucleotides line up with TRBD1. V trimming: 8 bases; J trimming: 0 bases; junction bases outside the gene matches: 10. In germline, CDR1 is MRHNA, CDR2 SNTAGT. The CDR3 has 16 residues.

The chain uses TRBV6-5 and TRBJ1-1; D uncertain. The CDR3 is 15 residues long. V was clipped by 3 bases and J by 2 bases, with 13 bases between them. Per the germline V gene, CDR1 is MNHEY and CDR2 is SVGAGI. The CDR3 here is CASSYPEGGNTEAFF. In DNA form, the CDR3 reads TGTGCCAGCAGTTATCCAGAGGGCGGCAACACTGAAGCTTTCTTT.

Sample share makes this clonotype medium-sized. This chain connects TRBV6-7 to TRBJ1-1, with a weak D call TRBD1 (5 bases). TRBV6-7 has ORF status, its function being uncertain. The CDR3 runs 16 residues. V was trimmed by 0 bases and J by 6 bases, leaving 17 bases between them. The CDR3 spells CASSYSSWGGAPEAFF. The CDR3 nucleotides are TGTGCCAGCAGTTACTCGTCCTGGGGGGGTGCCCCTGAAGCTTTCTTT.

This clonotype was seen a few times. CDR3 protein: CASSYSLGGGDSNQPQHF. Here the CDR3 DNA reads TGTGCCAGCAGTTACTCCCTCGGGGGAGGAGATAGCAATCAGCCCCAGCATTTT. The chain links TRBV6-2 or TRBV6-3 to TRBJ1-5, with D tentatively TRBD1 (5 bases). The CDR3 extends over 18 amino acids. The germline V gene encodes CDR1 MNHEY and CDR2 SVGEGT. The V end lost 0 bases, the J end lost 0 bases, and 15 bases lay between the germline ends.

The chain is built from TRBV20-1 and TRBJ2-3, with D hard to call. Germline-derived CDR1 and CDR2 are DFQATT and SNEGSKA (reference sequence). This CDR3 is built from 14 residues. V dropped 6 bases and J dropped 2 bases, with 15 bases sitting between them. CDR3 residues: CSAGEATVTDTQYF. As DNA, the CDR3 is TGCAGTGCCGGAGAGGCTACGGTCACAGATACGCAGTATTTT.

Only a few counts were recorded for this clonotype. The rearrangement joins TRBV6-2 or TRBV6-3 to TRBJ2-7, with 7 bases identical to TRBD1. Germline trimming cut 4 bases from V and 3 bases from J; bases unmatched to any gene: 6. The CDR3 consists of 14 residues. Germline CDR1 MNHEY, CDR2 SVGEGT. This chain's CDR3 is CASSSTGSGYEQYF. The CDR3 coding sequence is TGTGCCAGCAGTTCGACAGGGTCAGGCTACGAGCAGTACTTC.

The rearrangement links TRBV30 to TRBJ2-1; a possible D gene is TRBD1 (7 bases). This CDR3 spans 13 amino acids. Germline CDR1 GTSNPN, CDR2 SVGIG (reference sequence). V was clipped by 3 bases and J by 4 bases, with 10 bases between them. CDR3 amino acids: CAWRRDRYNEQFF. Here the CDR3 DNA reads TGTGCCTGGAGGCGGGACAGATACAATGAGCAGTTCTTC.

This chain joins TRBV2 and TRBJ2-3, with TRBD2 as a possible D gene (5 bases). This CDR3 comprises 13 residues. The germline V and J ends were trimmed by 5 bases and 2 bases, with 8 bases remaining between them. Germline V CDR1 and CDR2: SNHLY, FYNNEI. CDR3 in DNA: TGTGCCAGCAGTCGGACTGTCACAGATACGCAGTATTTT. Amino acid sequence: CASSRTVTDTQYF.

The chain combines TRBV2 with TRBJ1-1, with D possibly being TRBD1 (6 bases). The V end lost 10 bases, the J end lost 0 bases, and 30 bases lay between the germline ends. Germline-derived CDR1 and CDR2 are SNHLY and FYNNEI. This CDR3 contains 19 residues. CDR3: CANTLVDLRTEAMNTEAFF. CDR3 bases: TGTGCCAACACTCTTGTCGATTTACGGACAGAGGCCATGAACACTGAAGCTTTCTTT.

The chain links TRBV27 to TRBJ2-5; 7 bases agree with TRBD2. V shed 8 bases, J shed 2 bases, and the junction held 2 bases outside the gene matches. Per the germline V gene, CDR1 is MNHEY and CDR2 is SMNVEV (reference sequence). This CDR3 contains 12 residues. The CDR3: CASRTRQETQYF. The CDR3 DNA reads TGTGCCAGCCGGACTAGACAAGAGACCCAGTACTTC.

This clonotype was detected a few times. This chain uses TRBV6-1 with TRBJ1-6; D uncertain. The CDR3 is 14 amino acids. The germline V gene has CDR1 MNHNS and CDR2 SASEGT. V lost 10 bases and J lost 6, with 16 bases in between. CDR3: CAISAVGSNSPLHF. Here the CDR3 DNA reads TGTGCCATCTCAGCGGTGGGTTCTAATTCACCCCTCCACTTT.

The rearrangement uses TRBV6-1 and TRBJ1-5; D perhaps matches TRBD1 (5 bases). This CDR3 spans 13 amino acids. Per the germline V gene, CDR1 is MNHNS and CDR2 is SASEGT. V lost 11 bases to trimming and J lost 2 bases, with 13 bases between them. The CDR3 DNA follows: TGTGCCGCAGAAGGGGATCGCAATCAGCCCCAGCATTTT. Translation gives CAAEGDRNQPQHF.

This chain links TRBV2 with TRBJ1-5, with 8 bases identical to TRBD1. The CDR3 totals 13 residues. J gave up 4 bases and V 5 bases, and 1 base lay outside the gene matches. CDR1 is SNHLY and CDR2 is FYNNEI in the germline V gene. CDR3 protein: CASSRDRNQPQHF. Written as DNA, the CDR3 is TGTGCCAGCAGTCGGGACAGGAATCAGCCCCAGCATTTT.

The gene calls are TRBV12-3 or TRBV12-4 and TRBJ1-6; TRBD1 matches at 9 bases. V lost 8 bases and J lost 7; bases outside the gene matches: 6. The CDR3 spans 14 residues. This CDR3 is CASGRDRVNSPLHF. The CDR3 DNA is TGTGCCAGCGGGAGGGACAGGGTGAATTCACCCCTCCACTTT.

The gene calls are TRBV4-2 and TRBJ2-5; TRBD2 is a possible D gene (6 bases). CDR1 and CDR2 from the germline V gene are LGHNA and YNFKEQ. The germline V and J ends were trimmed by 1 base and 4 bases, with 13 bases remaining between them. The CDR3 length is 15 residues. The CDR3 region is CASSQVSRGGETQYF. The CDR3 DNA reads TGTGCCAGCAGCCAAGTTTCGCGGGGAGGAGAGACCCAGTACTTC.

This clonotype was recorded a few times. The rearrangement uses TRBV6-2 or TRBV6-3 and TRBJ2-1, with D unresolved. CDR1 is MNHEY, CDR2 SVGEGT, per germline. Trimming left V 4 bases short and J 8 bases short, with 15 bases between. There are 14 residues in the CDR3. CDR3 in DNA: TGTGCCAGCAGTTCCGGACCCTTCGGCGATGAGCAGTTCTTC. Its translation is CASSSGPFGDEQFF.

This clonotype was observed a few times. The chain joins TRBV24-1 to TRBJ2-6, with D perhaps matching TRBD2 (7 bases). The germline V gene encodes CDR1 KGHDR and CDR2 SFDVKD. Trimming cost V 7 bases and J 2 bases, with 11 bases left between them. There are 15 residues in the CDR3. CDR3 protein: CATRVGGAGANVLTF. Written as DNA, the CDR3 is TGTGCCACCAGAGTAGGGGGGGCTGGGGCCAACGTCCTGACTTTC.

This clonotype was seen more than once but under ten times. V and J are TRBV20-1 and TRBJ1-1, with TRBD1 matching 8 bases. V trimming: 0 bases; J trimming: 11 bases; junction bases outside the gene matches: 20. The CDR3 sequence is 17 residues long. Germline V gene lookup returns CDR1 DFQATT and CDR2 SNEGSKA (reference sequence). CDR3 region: CSAREGLSGGAARLAFF. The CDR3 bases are TGCAGTGCTAGAGAAGGTCTATCAGGGGGCGCCGCCCGTCTTGCTTTCTTT.

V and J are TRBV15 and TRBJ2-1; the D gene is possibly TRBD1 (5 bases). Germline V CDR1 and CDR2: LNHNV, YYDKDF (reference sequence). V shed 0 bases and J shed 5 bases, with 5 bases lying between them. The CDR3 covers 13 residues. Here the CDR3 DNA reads TGTGCCACCAGCAGAGACAGGGACAATGAGCAGTTCTTC. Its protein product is CATSRDRDNEQFF. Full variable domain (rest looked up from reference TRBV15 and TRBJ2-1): DAMVIQNPRYQVTQFGKPVTLSCSQTLNHNVMYWYQQKSSQAPKLLFHYYDKDFNNEADTPDNFQSRRPNTSFCFLDIRSPGLGDTAMYLCATSRDRDNEQFFGPGTRLTVL.

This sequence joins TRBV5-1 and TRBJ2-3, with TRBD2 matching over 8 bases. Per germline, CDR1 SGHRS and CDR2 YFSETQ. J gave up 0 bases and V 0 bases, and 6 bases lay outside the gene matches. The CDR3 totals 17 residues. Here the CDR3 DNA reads TGCGCCAGCAGCTTGGCCACGGGGGGGAGAAGCACAGATACGCAGTATTTT. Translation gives CASSLATGGRSTDTQYF.

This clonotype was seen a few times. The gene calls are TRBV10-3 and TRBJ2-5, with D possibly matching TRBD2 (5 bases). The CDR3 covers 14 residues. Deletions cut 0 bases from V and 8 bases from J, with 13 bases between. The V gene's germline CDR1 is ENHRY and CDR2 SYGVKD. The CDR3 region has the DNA TGTGCCATCAGTGAGTCTCCAGCGGTGGGTACCCAGTACTTC. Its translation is CAISESPAVGTQYF.